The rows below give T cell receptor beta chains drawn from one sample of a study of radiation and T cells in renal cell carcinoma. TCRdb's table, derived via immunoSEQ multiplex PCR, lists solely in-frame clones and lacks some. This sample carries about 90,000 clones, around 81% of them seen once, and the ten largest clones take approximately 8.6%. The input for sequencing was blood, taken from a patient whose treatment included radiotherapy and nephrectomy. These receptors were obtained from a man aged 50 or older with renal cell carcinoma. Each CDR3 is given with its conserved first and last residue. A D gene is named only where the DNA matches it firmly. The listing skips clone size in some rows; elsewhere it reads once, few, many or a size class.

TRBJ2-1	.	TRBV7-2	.	CASSLVLANEQFF	TGTGCCAGCAGCTTAGTTCTAGCCAATGAGCAGTTCTTC
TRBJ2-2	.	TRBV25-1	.	CASTRSNTGELFF	TGTGCCAGCACTCGGTCGAACACCGGGGAGCTGTTTTTT
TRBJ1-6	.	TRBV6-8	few	CASRGPGGFYNSPLHF	TGTGCCAGCAGGGGTCCGGGGGGTTTCTATAATTCACCCCTCCACTTT
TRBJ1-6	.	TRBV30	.	CAWSGATVANSPLHF	TGTGCCTGGAGTGGAGCTACAGTGGCGAATTCACCCCTCCACTTT
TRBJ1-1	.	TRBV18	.	CASSQTGRATEAFF	TGTGCCAGCTCCCAAACCGGCCGGGCCACTGAAGCTTTCTTT
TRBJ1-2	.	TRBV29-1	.	CSVDPMSRGEGYTF	TGCAGCGTTGACCCCATGTCCAGAGGGGAGGGCTACACCTTC
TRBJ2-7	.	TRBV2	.	CASSELGGPAYEQYF	TGTGCCAGCAGTGAACTGGGCGGCCCGGCCTACGAGCAGTACTTC
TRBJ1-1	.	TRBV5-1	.	CASSPGWTGNTEAFF	TGCGCCAGCAGCCCCGGATGGACGGGGAACACTGAAGCTTTCTTT
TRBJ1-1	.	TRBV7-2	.	CASSLAGANEAFF	TGTGCCAGCAGCTTAGCGGGAGCAAACGAAGCTTTCTTT
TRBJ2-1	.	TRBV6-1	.	CASSEDPLTEQFF	TGTGCCAGCAGTGAAGACCCACTGACTGAGCAGTTCTTC
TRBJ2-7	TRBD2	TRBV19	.	CASGSGSYEQYF	TGTGCCAGCGGAAGCGGGAGCTACGAGCAGTACTTC
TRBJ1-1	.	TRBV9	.	CASSVDPIPLSREWDAEAFF	TGTGCCAGCAGCGTAGACCCCATCCCCCTCAGCAGGGAGTGGGACGCTGAAGCTTTCTTT
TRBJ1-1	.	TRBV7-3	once	CASSFSGSNTEAFF	TGTGCCAGCAGCTTCAGCGGGTCGAACACTGAAGCTTTCTTT
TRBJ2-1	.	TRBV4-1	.	CASSQAPTLAYNEQFF	TGCGCCAGCAGCCAGGCACCCACCCTGGCCTACAATGAGCAGTTCTTC
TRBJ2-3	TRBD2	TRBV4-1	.	CASRPLIAGADTQYF	TGCGCCAGCAGGCCCTTAATAGCGGGCGCAGATACGCAGTATTTT
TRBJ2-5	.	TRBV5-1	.	CASSFQRQETQYF	TGCGCCAGCAGCTTTCAGAGACAAGAGACCCAGTACTTC
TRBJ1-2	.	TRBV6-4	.	CASSAGEGYGYTF	TGTGCCAGCAGTGCGGGCGAGGGCTATGGCTACACCTTC
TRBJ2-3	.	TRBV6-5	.	CASSYADTQYF	TGTGCCAGCAGTTACGCGGATACGCAGTATTTT
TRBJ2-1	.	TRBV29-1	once	CSVDLPDSYNEQFF	TGCAGCGTTGATCTGCCCGACTCCTACAATGAGCAGTTCTTC
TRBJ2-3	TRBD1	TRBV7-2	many	CASSLQGATDTQYF	TGTGCCAGCAGCCTACAGGGGGCCACAGATACGCAGTATTTT
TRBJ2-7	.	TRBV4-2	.	CASSLGSERLTYEQYF	TGTGCCAGCAGCCTAGGGTCGGAGCGGCTTACCTACGAGCAGTACTTC
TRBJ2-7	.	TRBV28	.	CASRHAFIRDEQYF	TGTGCCAGCCGGCATGCCTTTATTCGCGACGAGCAGTACTTC
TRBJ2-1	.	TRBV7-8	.	CASSRVQAEGHNEQFF	TGTGCCAGCAGCCGAGTCCAGGCGGAGGGCCACAATGAGCAGTTCTTC
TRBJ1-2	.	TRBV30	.	CAWSPDSYGYTF	TGTGCCTGGAGTCCCGACAGCTATGGCTACACCTTC
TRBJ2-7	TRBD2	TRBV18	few	CASSPFSGFGYEQYF	TGTGCCAGCTCACCGTTTAGCGGGTTCGGGTACGAGCAGTACTTC